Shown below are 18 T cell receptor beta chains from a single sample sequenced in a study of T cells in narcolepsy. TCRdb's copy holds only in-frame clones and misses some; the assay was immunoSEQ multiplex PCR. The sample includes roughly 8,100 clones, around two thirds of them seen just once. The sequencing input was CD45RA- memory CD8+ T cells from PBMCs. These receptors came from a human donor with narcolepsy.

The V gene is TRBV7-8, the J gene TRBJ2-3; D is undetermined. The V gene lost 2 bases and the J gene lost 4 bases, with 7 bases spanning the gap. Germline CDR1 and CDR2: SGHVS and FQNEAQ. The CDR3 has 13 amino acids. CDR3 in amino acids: CASSLPPADTQYF. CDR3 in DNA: TGTGCCAGCAGCTTACCGCCGGCAGATACGCAGTATTTT.

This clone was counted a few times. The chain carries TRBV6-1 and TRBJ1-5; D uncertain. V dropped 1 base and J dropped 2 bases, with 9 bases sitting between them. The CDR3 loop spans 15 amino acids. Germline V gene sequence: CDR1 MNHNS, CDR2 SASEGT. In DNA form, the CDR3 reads TGTGCCAGCAGTGAAGAGGAGGGTGGCAATCAGCCCCAGCATTTT. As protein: CASSEEEGGNQPQHF.

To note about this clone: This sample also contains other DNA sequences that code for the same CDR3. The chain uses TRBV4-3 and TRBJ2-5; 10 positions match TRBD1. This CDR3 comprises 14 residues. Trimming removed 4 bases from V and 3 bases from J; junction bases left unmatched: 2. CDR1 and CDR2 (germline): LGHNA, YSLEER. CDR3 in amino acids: CASSPGTGEETQYF. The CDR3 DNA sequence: TGCGCCAGCAGCCCCGGGACAGGGGAAGAGACCCAGTACTTC.

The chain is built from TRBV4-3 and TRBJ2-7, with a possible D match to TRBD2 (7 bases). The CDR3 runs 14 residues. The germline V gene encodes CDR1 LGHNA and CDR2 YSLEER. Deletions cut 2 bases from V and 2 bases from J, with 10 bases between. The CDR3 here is CASSQYGGPYEQYF. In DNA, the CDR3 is TGCGCCAGCAGCCAATACGGGGGGCCCTACGAGCAGTACTTC.

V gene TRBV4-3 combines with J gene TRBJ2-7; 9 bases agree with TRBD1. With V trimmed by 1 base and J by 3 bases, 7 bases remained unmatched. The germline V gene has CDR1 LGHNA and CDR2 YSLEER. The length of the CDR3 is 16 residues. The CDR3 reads CASSQGRTGVVYEQYF. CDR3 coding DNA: TGCGCCAGCAGCCAAGGCAGGACAGGGGTAGTCTACGAGCAGTACTTC.

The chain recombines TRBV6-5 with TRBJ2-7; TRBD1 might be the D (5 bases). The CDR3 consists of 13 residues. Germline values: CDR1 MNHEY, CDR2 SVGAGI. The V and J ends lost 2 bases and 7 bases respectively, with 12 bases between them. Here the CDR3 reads CASSYGPDKEQYF. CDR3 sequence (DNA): TGTGCCAGCAGTTACGGTCCGGACAAGGAGCAGTACTTC.

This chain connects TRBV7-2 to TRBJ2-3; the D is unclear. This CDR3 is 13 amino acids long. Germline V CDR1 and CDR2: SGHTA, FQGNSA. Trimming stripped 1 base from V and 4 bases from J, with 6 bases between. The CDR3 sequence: CASSLVLADTQYF. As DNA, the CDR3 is TGTGCCAGCAGCTTAGTCTTGGCAGATACGCAGTATTTT.

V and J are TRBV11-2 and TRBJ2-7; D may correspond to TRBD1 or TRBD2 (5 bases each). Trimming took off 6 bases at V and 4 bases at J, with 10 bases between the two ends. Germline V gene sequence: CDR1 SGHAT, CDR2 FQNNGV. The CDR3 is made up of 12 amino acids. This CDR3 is CASSWGSYEQYF. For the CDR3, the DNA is TGTGCCAGCAGTTGGGGGTCTTACGAGCAGTACTTC.

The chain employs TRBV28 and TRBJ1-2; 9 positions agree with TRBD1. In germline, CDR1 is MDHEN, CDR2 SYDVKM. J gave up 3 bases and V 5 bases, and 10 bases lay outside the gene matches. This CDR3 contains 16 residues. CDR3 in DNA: TGTGCCAGCAGTCCCCGGACAGGGGCCCATTACTATGGCTACACCTTC. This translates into CASSPRTGAHYYGYTF.

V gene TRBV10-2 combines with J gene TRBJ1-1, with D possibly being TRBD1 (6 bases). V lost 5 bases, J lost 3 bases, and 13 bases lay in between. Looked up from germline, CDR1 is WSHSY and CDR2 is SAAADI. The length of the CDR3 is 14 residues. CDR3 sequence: CASSPQGLDTEAFF. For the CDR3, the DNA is TGCGCCAGCAGTCCACAGGGATTGGACACTGAAGCTTTCTTT.

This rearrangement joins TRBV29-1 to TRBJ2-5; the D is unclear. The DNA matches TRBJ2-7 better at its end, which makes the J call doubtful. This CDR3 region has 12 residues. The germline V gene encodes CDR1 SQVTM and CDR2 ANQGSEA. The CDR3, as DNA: TGCAGCGTCCGACCGGTGGACGACGAGCAGTACTTC. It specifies CSVRPVDDEQYF.

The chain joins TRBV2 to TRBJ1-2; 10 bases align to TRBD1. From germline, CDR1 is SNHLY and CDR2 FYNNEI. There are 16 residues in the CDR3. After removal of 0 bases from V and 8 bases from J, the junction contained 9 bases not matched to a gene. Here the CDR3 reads CASSEALRDRGLGYTF. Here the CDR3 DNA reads TGTGCCAGCAGTGAAGCGCTTCGAGACAGGGGGCTCGGCTACACCTTC.

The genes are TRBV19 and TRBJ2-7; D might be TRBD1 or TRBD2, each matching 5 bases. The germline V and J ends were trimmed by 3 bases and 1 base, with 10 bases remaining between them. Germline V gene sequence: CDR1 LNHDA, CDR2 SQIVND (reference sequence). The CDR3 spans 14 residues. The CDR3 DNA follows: TGTGCCAGTAGTATGGGGCCGGGGTCCTACGAGCAGTACTTC. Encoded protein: CASSMGPGSYEQYF.

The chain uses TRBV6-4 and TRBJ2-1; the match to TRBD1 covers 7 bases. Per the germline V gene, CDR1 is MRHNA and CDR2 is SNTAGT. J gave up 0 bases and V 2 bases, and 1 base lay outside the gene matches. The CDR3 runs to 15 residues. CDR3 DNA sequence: TGTGCCAGCAGTGACCGGGACAGCTCCTACAATGAGCAGTTCTTC. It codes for CASSDRDSSYNEQFF.

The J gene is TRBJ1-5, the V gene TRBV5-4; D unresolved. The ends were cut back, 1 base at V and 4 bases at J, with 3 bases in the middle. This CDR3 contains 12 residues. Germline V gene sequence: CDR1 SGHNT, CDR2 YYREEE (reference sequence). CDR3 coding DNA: TGTGCCAGCAGCTTGTTAAATCAGCCCCAGCATTTT. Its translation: CASSLLNQPQHF.

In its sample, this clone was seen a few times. CDR3 amino acids: CASSFWGSDTQYF. The CDR3 DNA is TGTGCCAGCAGCTTTTGGGGCTCAGATACGCAGTATTTT. The V and J genes are TRBV7-9 and TRBJ2-3, with a possible D match to TRBD1 (5 bases). V lost 3 bases, J lost 4 bases, and 8 bases lay in between. This CDR3 comprises 13 residues. Germline V gene lookup returns CDR1 SEHNR and CDR2 FQNEAQ (reference sequence).

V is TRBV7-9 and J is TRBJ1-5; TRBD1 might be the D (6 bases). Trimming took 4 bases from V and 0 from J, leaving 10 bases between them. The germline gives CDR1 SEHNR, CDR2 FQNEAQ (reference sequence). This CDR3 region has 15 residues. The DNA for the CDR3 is TGTGCCAGCAGCTCGGGACACTATAGCAATCAGCCCCAGCATTTT. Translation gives CASSSGHYSNQPQHF.

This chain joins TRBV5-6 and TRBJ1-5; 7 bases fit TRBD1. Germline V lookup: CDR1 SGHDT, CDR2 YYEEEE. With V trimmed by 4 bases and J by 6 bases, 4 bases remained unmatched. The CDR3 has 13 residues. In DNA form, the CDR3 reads TGTGCCAGCAGCCGACAGGGAGGTCAGCCCCAGCATTTT. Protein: CASSRQGGQPQHF.